This T cell receptor beta chain was obtained from a study of CD8 T cell repertoires and HIV-1 epitope variants. On the study more broadly: Epitopes were three Gag families plus Nef HW9 and YT9. An approximately 10-day culture received IL-2, IL-7 and IL-15 on days 3 and 7.

There are 15 residues in the CDR3. With 3 bases removed from V and 1 base from J, the gap between germline ends came to 12 bases. In germline, CDR1 is SNHLY, CDR2 FYNNEI. This clone has just a few counts. The table came from immunoSEQ multiplex PCR; TCRdb's copy has only in-frame clones and leaves some out. The sample has under 100,000 clones, roughly 77% seen once; the top ten hold roughly 25%. This TCR was sampled from a male donor with HIV. V usage is TRBV2 and J usage is TRBJ1-1, with a weak D call TRBD1 (5 bases). Source material: uncultured baseline CD8+ T cells from peripheral blood mononuclear cells (PBMCs). CDR3 sequence: CASSDLGASNTEAFF. The CDR3 DNA follows: TGTGCCAGCAGTGATCTTGGGGCTTCGAACACTGAAGCTTTCTTT.